The rows below give T cell receptor beta chains drawn from one sample of a study of response to subunit inactivated influenza vaccine. TCRdb processed the RT-PCR reads anew with MiXCR; each CDR3 protein has one entry. The data hold more than 700,000 distinct CDR3 sequences, with roughly 20% observed a single time. This specimen was PBMCs from blood, taken more than 4 days after vaccination. These receptors all come from a man aged 50-59 years who received an inactivated influenza vaccine. CDR3s include the opening cysteine and the closing phenylalanine or tryptophan. The order of the fields is clone size, J gene, D gene, V gene, CDR3 protein, CDR3 DNA. D genes are given only for firm matches. Only some rows state a clone size, as once, few, many or a class for expanded clones.

clone size: .; J gene: TRBJ1-2; D gene: .; V gene: TRBV12-3/TRBV12-4; CDR3 protein: CASSLLGPDYGYTF; CDR3 DNA: TGTGCCAGCAGTTTGTTGGGGCCTGACTATGGCTACACCTTC
clone size: .; J gene: TRBJ2-7; D gene: .; V gene: TRBV7-2; CDR3 protein: CASSPANSYEQYF; CDR3 DNA: TGTGCCAGCAGCCCTGCAAACTCCTACGAGCAGTACTTC
clone size: few; J gene: TRBJ2-5; D gene: .; V gene: TRBV7-9; CDR3 protein: CASPGLSATDQETQYF; CDR3 DNA: TGTGCCAGCCCCGGACTAAGCGCAACCGACCAAGAGACCCAGTACTTC
clone size: .; J gene: TRBJ2-7; D gene: TRBD1; V gene: TRBV20-1; CDR3 protein: CSARAGRGIGEQYF; CDR3 DNA: TGCAGTGCTAGAGCGGGCAGGGGGATCGGCGAGCAGTACTTC
clone size: .; J gene: TRBJ1-1; D gene: .; V gene: TRBV19; CDR3 protein: CASTQHELNTEAFF; CDR3 DNA: TGTGCCAGTACTCAACATGAGTTGAACACTGAAGCTTTCTTT
clone size: many; J gene: TRBJ1-2; D gene: .; V gene: TRBV12-3/TRBV12-4; CDR3 protein: CASLAVGRTYGYTF; CDR3 DNA: TGTGCCAGCCTAGCGGTGGGACGCACCTATGGCTACACCTTC
clone size: few; J gene: TRBJ2-6; D gene: TRBD1; V gene: TRBV5-4; CDR3 protein: CASSLGLPGQDLSGANVLTF; CDR3 DNA: TGTGCCAGCAGCTTGGGTTTACCGGGACAGGACCTCTCTGGGGCCAACGTCCTGACTTTC
clone size: few; J gene: TRBJ1-6; D gene: .; V gene: TRBV20-1; CDR3 protein: CSAGPGHQSLHF; CDR3 DNA: TGCAGTGCTGGGCCGGGACACCAATCCCTCCACTTT
clone size: few; J gene: TRBJ2-5; D gene: TRBD1; V gene: TRBV6-1; CDR3 protein: CASRTPEGAQETQYF; CDR3 DNA: TGTGCCAGCAGAACCCCAGAGGGGGCGCAAGAGACCCAGTACTTC
clone size: .; J gene: TRBJ2-1; D gene: .; V gene: TRBV12-3/TRBV12-4; CDR3 protein: CASSFMSIEQFF; CDR3 DNA: TGTGCCAGCAGTTTCATGTCCATTGAGCAGTTCTTC
clone size: .; J gene: TRBJ2-1; D gene: .; V gene: TRBV12-3/TRBV12-4; CDR3 protein: CASSPSFRLSYNEQFF; CDR3 DNA: TGTGCCAGCAGTCCCTCCTTCCGGCTTTCCTACAATGAGCAGTTCTTC
clone size: .; J gene: TRBJ2-7; D gene: TRBD1; V gene: TRBV18; CDR3 protein: CASSPLEGAGEQYF; CDR3 DNA: TGTGCCAGCTCACCCCTCGAGGGGGCTGGAGAGCAGTACTTC
clone size: many; J gene: TRBJ2-5; D gene: .; V gene: TRBV7-2; CDR3 protein: CASSPRGETYFQETQYF; CDR3 DNA: TGTGCCAGCAGCCCTAGAGGGGAGACATATTTCCAAGAGACCCAGTACTTC
clone size: .; J gene: TRBJ2-2; D gene: TRBD2; V gene: TRBV6-1; CDR3 protein: CASSEARTSGSLGGELFF; CDR3 DNA: TGTGCCAGCAGTGAAGCCCGGACTAGCGGGAGTTTAGGCGGGGAGCTGTTTTTT
clone size: few; J gene: TRBJ2-7; D gene: .; V gene: TRBV5-1; CDR3 protein: CASSFGKAYEQYF; CDR3 DNA: TGCGCCAGCAGCTTTGGCAAAGCCTACGAGCAGTACTTC
clone size: few; J gene: TRBJ2-3; D gene: TRBD1; V gene: TRBV7-9; CDR3 protein: CASSSGQFFTDTQYF; CDR3 DNA: TGTGCCAGCAGCTCGGGACAGTTTTTCACAGATACGCAGTATTTT
clone size: few; J gene: TRBJ2-1; D gene: .; V gene: TRBV4-2; CDR3 protein: CASSPDKAGYNEQFF; CDR3 DNA: TGTGCCAGCAGCCCCGACAAGGCGGGCTACAATGAGCAGTTCTTC
clone size: .; J gene: TRBJ2-7; D gene: TRBD2; V gene: TRBV4-2; CDR3 protein: CASSQREGYEQYF; CDR3 DNA: TGTGCCAGCAGTCAGCGGGAGGGTTACGAGCAGTACTTC
clone size: .; J gene: TRBJ2-5; D gene: .; V gene: TRBV20-1; CDR3 protein: CSAARGDSQYF; CDR3 DNA: TGCAGTGCTGCCAGGGGGGACAGCCAGTACTTC
clone size: .; J gene: TRBJ2-7; D gene: TRBD2; V gene: TRBV27; CDR3 protein: CASSPRLAGGEQYF; CDR3 DNA: TGTGCCAGCAGTCCCCGACTAGCGGGAGGCGAGCAGTACTTC
clone size: few; J gene: TRBJ2-5; D gene: TRBD1; V gene: TRBV9; CDR3 protein: CASSVGQGAGETQYF; CDR3 DNA: TGTGCCAGCAGCGTAGGACAGGGAGCTGGAGAGACCCAGTACTTC
clone size: few; J gene: TRBJ2-7; D gene: TRBD1; V gene: TRBV5-4; CDR3 protein: CASTDRDRVSYEQYF; CDR3 DNA: TGTGCCAGCACGGACCGGGACAGGGTTTCCTACGAGCAGTACTTC
clone size: few; J gene: TRBJ2-7; D gene: TRBD2; V gene: TRBV11-2; CDR3 protein: CASSIAGGFQYF; CDR3 DNA: TGTGCCAGCAGCATAGCGGGGGGCTTCCAGTACTTC
clone size: few; J gene: TRBJ1-2; D gene: .; V gene: TRBV5-5; CDR3 protein: CASSLGQEYPNYGYTF; CDR3 DNA: TGTGCCAGCAGCTTGGGGCAGGAATACCCTAACTATGGCTACACCTTC
clone size: .; J gene: TRBJ2-2; D gene: .; V gene: TRBV28; CDR3 protein: CASSPGRYTGELFF; CDR3 DNA: TGTGCCAGCAGTCCGGGACGGTACACCGGGGAGCTGTTTTTT
clone size: .; J gene: TRBJ2-2; D gene: .; V gene: TRBV10-3; CDR3 protein: CAISVTRDGELFF; CDR3 DNA: TGTGCCATCAGTGTCACGCGGGACGGGGAGCTGTTTTTT
clone size: few; J gene: TRBJ2-1; D gene: .; V gene: TRBV28; CDR3 protein: CASPRGHEQFF; CDR3 DNA: TGTGCCAGTCCTCGGGGTCATGAGCAGTTCTTC
clone size: .; J gene: TRBJ2-7; D gene: TRBD2; V gene: TRBV12-3/TRBV12-4; CDR3 protein: CASSPMPGLVPNEQYF; CDR3 DNA: TGTGCCAGCAGCCCGATGCCGGGACTAGTGCCCAACGAGCAGTACTTC
clone size: .; J gene: TRBJ2-1; D gene: TRBD2; V gene: TRBV7-9; CDR3 protein: CASSLRREGEQFF; CDR3 DNA: TGTGCCAGCAGCTTACGGCGGGAGGGTGAGCAGTTCTTC
clone size: .; J gene: TRBJ2-7; D gene: TRBD2; V gene: TRBV5-1; CDR3 protein: CASSLAGGISYEQYF; CDR3 DNA: TGCGCCAGCAGCTTGGCGGGAGGGATCTCCTACGAGCAGTACTTC
clone size: .; J gene: TRBJ1-1; D gene: .; V gene: TRBV27; CDR3 protein: CASSWGPMTNTEAFF; CDR3 DNA: TGTGCCAGCAGTTGGGGACCGATGACGAACACTGAAGCTTTCTTT
clone size: .; J gene: TRBJ2-7; D gene: .; V gene: TRBV29-1; CDR3 protein: CSVVQGTYEQYF; CDR3 DNA: TGCAGCGTTGTGCAGGGTACCTACGAGCAGTACTTC
clone size: .; J gene: TRBJ1-5; D gene: TRBD1; V gene: TRBV12-3/TRBV12-4; CDR3 protein: CASRLDRESNQPQHF; CDR3 DNA: TGTGCCAGCAGGCTGGACAGGGAAAGCAATCAGCCCCAGCATTTT
clone size: .; J gene: TRBJ2-1; D gene: .; V gene: TRBV20-1; CDR3 protein: CSARGDTSRAEQFF; CDR3 DNA: TGCAGTGCTAGAGGAGACACCTCCCGCGCTGAGCAGTTCTTC
clone size: few; J gene: TRBJ1-4; D gene: TRBD1; V gene: TRBV7-9; CDR3 protein: CASSLRTGAGEKLFF; CDR3 DNA: TGTGCCAGCAGCCTGCGGACAGGGGCAGGTGAAAAACTGTTTTTT
clone size: .; J gene: TRBJ2-3; D gene: TRBD1; V gene: TRBV28; CDR3 protein: CASGRTGSTDTQYF; CDR3 DNA: TGTGCCAGCGGAAGGACAGGGAGCACAGATACGCAGTATTTT
clone size: .; J gene: TRBJ1-5; D gene: TRBD1; V gene: TRBV10-3; CDR3 protein: CAISTDRGRPQHF; CDR3 DNA: TGTGCCATCAGTACGGACAGGGGCAGGCCCCAGCATTTT
clone size: .; J gene: TRBJ2-2; D gene: TRBD1; V gene: TRBV20-1; CDR3 protein: CSARAPSGQGGTGELFF; CDR3 DNA: TGCAGTGCTAGAGCTCCGTCGGGACAGGGTGGGACCGGGGAGCTGTTTTTT
clone size: .; J gene: TRBJ2-7; D gene: TRBD1; V gene: TRBV4-3; CDR3 protein: CASSQGGLPGGYEQYF; CDR3 DNA: TGCGCCAGCAGCCAAGGGGGGTTGCCAGGGGGCTACGAGCAGTACTTC
clone size: few; J gene: TRBJ2-7; D gene: .; V gene: TRBV30; CDR3 protein: CAWSGGTRGQYF; CDR3 DNA: TGTGCCTGGAGCGGAGGGACCAGAGGCCAGTACTTC
clone size: many; J gene: TRBJ1-2; D gene: .; V gene: TRBV7-2; CDR3 protein: CASSSQGSLSGYTF; CDR3 DNA: TGTGCCAGCAGCTCACAGGGAAGTTTATCTGGCTACACCTTC
clone size: .; J gene: TRBJ2-7; D gene: .; V gene: TRBV18; CDR3 protein: CASSPPATRYEQYF; CDR3 DNA: TGTGCCAGCTCACCACCGGCTACCCGGTACGAGCAGTACTTC
clone size: .; J gene: TRBJ2-1; D gene: TRBD1; V gene: TRBV5-6; CDR3 protein: CASSRARGPPFF; CDR3 DNA: TGTGCCAGCAGCCGGGCGAGGGGGCCGCCGTTCTTC
clone size: .; J gene: TRBJ2-1; D gene: .; V gene: TRBV3-1; CDR3 protein: CASSQGTEQFF; CDR3 DNA: TGTGCCAGCAGCCAGGGGACTGAGCAGTTCTTC
clone size: few; J gene: TRBJ2-1; D gene: .; V gene: TRBV6-2/TRBV6-3; CDR3 protein: CASSRFGEYNEQFF; CDR3 DNA: TGTGCCAGCAGTCGCTTTGGCGAGTACAATGAGCAGTTCTTC
clone size: .; J gene: TRBJ2-7; D gene: .; V gene: TRBV20-1; CDR3 protein: CSAPSSSYEQYF; CDR3 DNA: TGCAGTGCCCCTAGCAGCTCCTACGAGCAGTACTTC
clone size: .; J gene: TRBJ2-6; D gene: TRBD1; V gene: TRBV5-1; CDR3 protein: CASSPYDRGSGANVLTF; CDR3 DNA: TGCGCCAGCAGTCCTTACGACAGGGGATCCGGGGCCAACGTCCTGACTTTC
clone size: few; J gene: TRBJ2-7; D gene: TRBD1; V gene: TRBV27; CDR3 protein: CASSLPGQGTGEQYF; CDR3 DNA: TGTGCCAGCAGTTTACCGGGACAGGGGACGGGCGAGCAGTACTTC
clone size: few; J gene: TRBJ2-2; D gene: .; V gene: TRBV7-9; CDR3 protein: CASSTTPGTDTGELFF; CDR3 DNA: TGTGCCAGCAGCACAACCCCCGGGACCGACACCGGGGAGCTGTTTTTT
clone size: .; J gene: TRBJ2-3; D gene: TRBD2; V gene: TRBV7-9; CDR3 protein: CASSHRGGSDTQYF; CDR3 DNA: TGTGCCAGCAGCCACCGGGGGGGCTCAGATACGCAGTATTTT
clone size: .; J gene: TRBJ2-3; D gene: TRBD2; V gene: TRBV9; CDR3 protein: CASSTGLAGETDTQYF; CDR3 DNA: TGTGCCAGCAGCACGGGACTAGCGGGAGAGACAGATACGCAGTATTTT
clone size: .; J gene: TRBJ2-2; D gene: .; V gene: TRBV28; CDR3 protein: CASSLQGTDTGELFF; CDR3 DNA: TGTGCCAGCAGTTTACAGGGAACGGACACCGGGGAGCTGTTTTTT
clone size: .; J gene: TRBJ2-7; D gene: TRBD1; V gene: TRBV15; CDR3 protein: CATSRATGGYEQYF; CDR3 DNA: TGTGCCACCAGCAGAGCGACAGGGGGCTACGAGCAGTACTTC